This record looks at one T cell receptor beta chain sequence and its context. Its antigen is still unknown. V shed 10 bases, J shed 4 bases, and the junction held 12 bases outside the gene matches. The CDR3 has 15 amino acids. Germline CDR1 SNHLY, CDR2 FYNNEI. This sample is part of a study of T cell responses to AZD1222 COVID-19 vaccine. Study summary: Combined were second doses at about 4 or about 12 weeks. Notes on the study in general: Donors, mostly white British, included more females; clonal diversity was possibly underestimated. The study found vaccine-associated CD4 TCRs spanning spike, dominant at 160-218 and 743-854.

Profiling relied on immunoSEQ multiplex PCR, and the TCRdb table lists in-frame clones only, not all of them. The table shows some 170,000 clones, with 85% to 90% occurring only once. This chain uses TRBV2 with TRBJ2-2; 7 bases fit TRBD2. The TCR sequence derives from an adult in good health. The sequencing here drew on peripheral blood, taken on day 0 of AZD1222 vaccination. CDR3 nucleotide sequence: TGTGCCACACAGCAGGCGGGAGTAGGCACCGGGGAGCTGTTTTTT. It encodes CATQQAGVGTGELFF.